This entry features one T cell receptor (beta chain) sequence. This CDR3 spans 14 amino acids. Per germline, CDR1 LNHDA and CDR2 SQIVND (reference sequence). Trimming removed 4 bases from V and 0 bases from J, with 7 bases in between. Assay used: immunoSEQ multiplex PCR; TCRdb lists only in-frame clones, some missing. The sample includes 60,000 to 75,000 clones, 90% to 95% of them seen just once. This record belongs to a study of T cell changes during pregnancy in multiple sclerosis. The rearrangement uses TRBV19 and TRBJ2-1; D gene unclear. The TCR comes from a female donor with multiple sclerosis, enrolled in a pregnancy study. The sample here was peripheral blood, taken after pregnancy. Written as DNA, the CDR3 is TGTGCCAGTAGTACTTCGAGCTCCTACAATGAGCAGTTCTTC. This sequence encodes CASSTSSSYNEQFF.